A selection of T cell receptor beta chains follows, all from one sample in a study of shared clonotypes between healthy human individuals. The method was immunoSEQ multiplex PCR; TCRdb's version includes in-frame clones alone and lacks a portion of them. The sample holds about 2 million clones, 85% to 95% seen once. The sequenced material came from naive CD4+ T cells sorted from blood. Receptors originate from a man between 18 and 29 years old in good health. The CDR3 runs from the conserved cysteine through the conserved F or W. The D gene is left open where the match is weak. Clone size is shown for a subset of rows, as once, few, many or a class of expanded clone.

NA TRBJ2-1 TRBV4-3 17 TRBD2 CASSQDLAREGDNEQFF TGCGCCAGCAGCCAAGATCTAGCACGGGAGGGGGACAATGAGCAGTTCTTC
NA TRBJ2-3 TRBV30 17 TRBD1 CAWSGQGQGLSTDTQYF TGTGCCTGGAGCGGACAAGGACAGGGGCTTAGCACAGATACGCAGTATTTT
NA TRBJ1-3 TRBV7-9 15 NA CASSSAPTEGNTIYF TGTGCCAGCAGCTCCGCTCCGACAGAAGGAAACACCATATATTTT
NA TRBJ1-1 TRBV10-1 15 TRBD1 CASSDRGSANTEAFF TGCGCCAGCAGCGACAGGGGGTCTGCGAACACTGAAGCTTTCTTT
NA TRBJ2-2 TRBV7-7 15 TRBD2 CASSRTSGSFGELFF TGTGCTAGCAGCCGGACTAGCGGGAGCTTCGGGGAGCTGTTTTTT
once TRBJ1-6 TRBV20-1 11 NA CSASRDAPLHF TGCAGTGCTAGTCGGGACGCACCCCTCCACTTT
NA TRBJ2-5 TRBV28 15 TRBD2 CASSPGLAGQETQYF TGTGCCAGCAGTCCCGGACTAGCGGGTCAAGAGACCCAGTACTTC
NA TRBJ1-2 TRBV30 13 NA CAWSAGGGYGYTF TGTGCCTGGAGTGCTGGAGGAGGCTATGGCTACACCTTC
NA TRBJ1-6 TRBV5-4 13 NA CASSSTSDSPLHF TGTGCCAGCAGCAGTACCTCCGATTCACCCCTCCACTTT
NA TRBJ1-5 TRBV30 16 NA CAWIPRREYSNQPQHF TGTGCCTGGATACCACGGAGGGAATATAGCAATCAGCCCCAGCATTTT
NA TRBJ2-6 TRBV6-1 15 NA CASSERESGANVLTF TGTGCCAGCAGTGAAAGGGAATCTGGGGCCAACGTCCTGACTTTC
NA TRBJ2-7 TRBV5-8 14 NA CASSLVEEAYEQYF TGTGCCAGCAGCTTGGTCGAGGAAGCCTACGAGCAGTACTTC